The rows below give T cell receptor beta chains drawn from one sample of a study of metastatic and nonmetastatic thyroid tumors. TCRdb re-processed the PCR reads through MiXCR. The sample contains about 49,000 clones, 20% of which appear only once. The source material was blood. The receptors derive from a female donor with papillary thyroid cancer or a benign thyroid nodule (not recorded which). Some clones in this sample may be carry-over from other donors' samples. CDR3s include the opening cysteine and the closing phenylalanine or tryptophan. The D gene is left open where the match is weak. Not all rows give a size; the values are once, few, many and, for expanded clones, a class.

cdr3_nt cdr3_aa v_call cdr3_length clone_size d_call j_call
TGTGCCAGCAGCGGGAGTGCAGGGAACTACGAGCAGTACTTC CASSGSAGNYEQYF TRBV7-9 14 many . TRBJ2-7
TGTGCCAGCAGCAATCTAGATACGCAGTATTTT CASSNLDTQYF TRBV7-2 11 many . TRBJ2-3
TGTGCCAGCAGTCCTCGGTCTAGCGGGAGTGGAGGAGATACGCAGTATTTT CASSPRSSGSGGDTQYF TRBV11-2 17 . TRBD2 TRBJ2-3
TGTGCCAGCAGCTGGTCACTAGCGGGAGGTAGAAATGAGCAGTTCTTC CASSWSLAGGRNEQFF TRBV7-9 16 many TRBD2 TRBJ2-1
TGTGCCAGCAGATCCGGGTTATCACTTCTCAATCAGCCCCAGCATTTT CASRSGLSLLNQPQHF TRBV6-1 16 many . TRBJ1-5
TGTGCCAGCAGTGGGGACACAGGGGACTCTGGGGCCAACGTCCTGACTTTC CASSGDTGDSGANVLTF TRBV6-1 17 many TRBD1 TRBJ2-6
TGTGCCAGCTCACCAGATTCACAGGGGGCGGGCAATGAGCAGTTCTTC CASSPDSQGAGNEQFF TRBV18 16 . TRBD1 TRBJ2-1
TGTGACAGCGCCCTGACGAGCGGGAACTATGAGCAGTTCTTC CDSALTSGNYEQFF TRBV6-2/TRBV6-3 14 . TRBD2 TRBJ2-1
TGTGCCAGCAGTCCGGGACTAGCGTACAATGAGCAGTTCTTC CASSPGLAYNEQFF TRBV12-3/TRBV12-4 14 many TRBD2 TRBJ2-1
TGCAGTGCTCTCCAGCAGTTTTACGAGCAGTACTTC CSALQQFYEQYF TRBV20-1 12 once . TRBJ2-7
TGCTCCAGCAGCATGAGCCCTAGCGGAAGTAAAGAGACCCAGTACTTC CSSSMSPSGSKETQYF TRBV5-1 16 once TRBD2 TRBJ2-5
TGCGCCAGCAGCTTCAGGACATGGTACTCCTACGAGCAGTACTTC CASSFRTWYSYEQYF TRBV5-1 15 few . TRBJ2-7
TGTGCCAGTAGTAAGGACAGGGACGAAAAACTGTTTTTT CASSKDRDEKLFF TRBV19 13 many TRBD1 TRBJ1-4
TGTGCCAGCAGCTCCCTCGGGGACTATGGCTACACCTTC CASSSLGDYGYTF TRBV27 13 many . TRBJ1-2